This T cell receptor (beta chain) was retrieved from a study of Ad26.COV2.S vaccination and SARS-CoV-2 variants listed by TCRdb under 2021. At the level of the whole study: Donors in the vaccine arm were drawn from COV1001, a phase I-IIa trial of Ad26.COV2.S in healthy adults that was multicentre, randomized, double-blind and placebo-controlled. Ad26.COV2.S was given intramuscularly at 5x10^10 or 1x10^11 viral particles, as a single shot or as two shots 56 days apart. The specificity and breadth of SARS-CoV-2-reactive T cell receptors after Ad26.COV2.S vaccination were assessed by TCRbeta repertoire sequencing. The TCR-sequenced set comprised approximately 32 samples: around 20 Ad26.COV2.S vaccine recipients, 5 placebo recipients and 8 SARS-CoV-2 convalescent individuals. Participants in the trial were split at random into five groups of five each, receiving low-dose or high-dose Ad26.COV2.S once or twice, or else placebo on both occasions. Investigators did not know the trial group allocation while performing experiments and assessing outcomes.

Interpreted using the paper, the treatment or condition label stands for: 15 to 20 received Ad26.COV2.S at low or high dose, single or two shots; roughly five received placebo; per-sample allocation not given. Repertoires of vaccine and placebo recipients were sequenced from samples taken on day 63 after the first injection. Cohort 1b enrolled 25 to 30 adults aged 18-55 years at a single site in Boston, USA, between 29 July and 7 August 2020. Ad26.COV2.S consisted of a replication-incompetent adenovirus type 26 vector by which a prefusion-stabilized SARS-CoV-2 spike protein from the original Wuhan strain was expressed. TCRbeta CDR3 regions were sequenced with the immunoSEQ Assay. After extraction, genomic DNA underwent amplification by bias-controlled multiplex PCR, followed by high-throughput sequencing. On the study's bioinformatics: Collapsing and filtering of sequences were performed to quantify the absolute abundance of each unique TCRbeta CDR3 region. T cell fraction was estimated by normalization of TCRbeta template counts to usable DNA, with usable DNA being measured through amplification of reference genes present in all nucleated cells. Repertoire TCRs were annotated as SARS-CoV-2-specific by exact matching of V gene, CDR3 amino acid sequence and J gene to a known reactive TCR set. The reference SARS-CoV-2 TCR set was obtained from MIRA and was filtered for enrichment in COVID-19-positive ImmuneCODE repertoires, whereby public or cross-reactive TCRs were removed. Drawing on the MIRA antigens, annotated TCRs were analysed further at the level of specific ORF or position within ORF. Depth was the summed frequency of annotated unique rearrangements, while breadth was defined as annotated unique rearrangements over total unique productive rearrangements. Two-sided Wilcoxon rank-sum tests were used to compare TCR breadth between groups. Not all clones reach the TCRdb copy of this immuneACCESS table, which keeps in-frame sequences only. Checked studies attribute under half of the gap to unresolved V genes and leave the rest unexplained. V and J calls and clone size are given by that table; D and trimming were obtained from the DNA. Across this sample there are fewer than 400,000 clones, with roughly 84% seen only once. Together, the top ten hold less than 2% of the sample.

Deletion took 6 bases off V and 6 bases off J, with a span of 20 bases between the germline ends. The CDR3 has 15 amino acids, counting the end cysteine and phenylalanine. Only CDR3 DNA is held: 45 bases, read in frame from base 1. The germline V gene specifies MNHEY as CDR1 and SVGAGI as CDR2. What the work shows at the level of the full study, not this receptor alone: Higher spike-specific TCR breadth was observed in Ad26.COV2.S recipients than in placebo recipients (P = 0.0014). The study was not powered for comparison of responses between vaccine doses or regimens. Substantial breadth of spike-specific CD8+ and CD4+ T cell responses was reported after vaccination. Comparable non-spike TCR breadth was observed between vaccine and placebo recipients, consistent with only spike being contained in the vaccine. According to the authors, total T cell responses may have been underestimated by the TCR breadth and depth analyses.

Points on this clone: Its antigen is not yet known. No much larger clonotype is one base removed from it; base qualities were not supplied.

The chain is encoded by TRBV6-5 joined to TRBJ1-1; a tentative D call is TRBD1 (5 bases match). This clonotype was obtained from a person between 18 and 60 years old who received the Ad26.COV2.S COVID-19 vaccine or a placebo. Sequenced material: peripheral blood, taken in a trial of Ad26.COV2.S vaccine versus placebo. The DNA is TGTGCCAGCAGGAGTCCGGGACTCCCCCGGGCTGAAGCTTTCTTT. Translated, it gives CASRSPGLPRAEAFF.